Listed below are T cell receptor beta chains from one sample, sequenced in a study of identical twins. TCRdb recomputed calls from the 5' RACE reads with MiXCR, one row per CDR3 protein. The data show about 200,000 distinct CDR3 sequences, about 6.7% seen once. The data were also submitted as part of a second study, on T cells expressing NK-cell markers.

The sample was CD8+ T cells sorted from blood. These receptors were obtained from a young woman in good health. The CDR3 runs from the conserved cysteine through the conserved F or W. A D gene is named only where the DNA matches it firmly. Clone size appears in some rows only: once, few, many, or a class for an expanded clone.

TRBD1	TRBV5-1	many	TRBJ2-7	CASSLGPRWTGYEQYF	TGCGCCAGCAGCTTGGGCCCCCGTTGGACAGGCTACGAGCAGTACTTC
TRBD1	TRBV27	few	TRBJ1-1	CASSPGGSAEAFF	TGTGCCAGCAGCCCAGGGGGCAGCGCTGAAGCTTTCTTT
TRBD2	TRBV5-1	.	TRBJ2-7	CASSPPGGPAEQYF	TGCGCCAGCAGCCCTCCGGGGGGGCCGGCCGAGCAGTACTTC
TRBD1	TRBV9	many	TRBJ2-7	CASSVNPGQGKNEQYF	TGTGCCAGCAGCGTAAATCCGGGACAGGGGAAAAACGAGCAGTACTTC
TRBD1	TRBV12-3/TRBV12-4	many	TRBJ1-1	CASSTGVDTEAFF	TGTGCCAGCAGTACAGGGGTTGACACTGAAGCTTTCTTT
TRBD2	TRBV12-3/TRBV12-4	few	TRBJ2-7	CASSGLAGGEQYF	TGTGCCAGCAGTGGACTAGCGGGAGGTGAGCAGTACTTC
.	TRBV20-1	many	TRBJ1-2	CSAPATENYGYTF	TGCAGTGCTCCCGCGACCGAGAACTATGGCTACACCTTC
.	TRBV7-2	many	TRBJ2-7	CASSPTSRQGLGEQYF	TGTGCCAGCAGCCCTACCAGCCGACAGGGACTGGGGGAGCAGTACTTC
TRBD1	TRBV6-2/TRBV6-3	.	TRBJ1-1	CASSYSWRGQPNTEAFF	TGTGCCAGCAGTTACTCATGGAGGGGACAGCCGAACACTGAAGCTTTCTTT
.	TRBV6-2/TRBV6-3	many	TRBJ1-2	CASSLLSGVRERGYTF	TGTGCCAGCAGCCTCCTAAGCGGGGTGAGAGAAAGGGGCTACACCTTC
TRBD1	TRBV20-1	many	TRBJ2-7	CSARGGTDPVEQYF	TGCAGTGCTAGAGGGGGGACAGACCCGGTAGAGCAGTACTTC
.	TRBV7-9	many	TRBJ1-2	CASSTGTLNYGYTF	TGTGCCAGCAGTACAGGAACTCTAAACTATGGCTACACCTTC
TRBD2	TRBV10-3	few	TRBJ2-2	CAISSFSGRAPTGELFF	TGTGCCATCAGTTCGTTTAGCGGGAGGGCCCCCACCGGGGAGCTGTTTTTT
TRBD2	TRBV27	few	TRBJ2-1	CASSLGLAENEQFF	TGTGCCAGCAGTCTGGGACTAGCGGAAAATGAGCAGTTCTTC
.	TRBV27	many	TRBJ2-7	CASSLSYTTYEQYF	TGTGCCAGCAGTTTATCCTACACTACCTACGAGCAGTACTTC
TRBD1	TRBV10-2	many	TRBJ1-1	CASSELQGGNTEAFF	TGCGCCAGCAGTGAGTTACAGGGGGGTAACACTGAAGCTTTCTTT
.	TRBV7-9	.	TRBJ2-1	CASSLDDLYNEQFF	TGTGCCAGCAGCTTAGATGACCTTTACAATGAGCAGTTCTTC